Listed below are T cell receptor beta chains from one sample, sequenced in a study of glioma-infiltrating T cells after dendritic cell vaccination. Produced via immunoSEQ multiplex PCR; TCRdb's table is partial and in-frame only. The sample carries about 92,000 clones, approximately 90% recorded once. This specimen was blood, taken before dendritic cell vaccination. The receptors were gathered from a human donor with glioblastoma. Both conserved end residues are part of each CDR3. D genes are given only for firm matches. Clone sizes are given selectively: once, few, many, or a class where the clone is expanded.

d_gene	v_gene	j_gene	abundance	CDR3aa	CDR3nt
NA	TRBV11-1	TRBJ1-1	NA	CASSLWGQQNTEAFF	TGTGCCAGCAGCTTATGGGGACAACAGAACACTGAAGCTTTCTTT
NA	TRBV25-1	TRBJ1-4	NA	CANTFEKLFF	TGTGCCAACACCTTTGAAAAACTGTTTTTT
TRBD2	TRBV2	TRBJ2-3	once	CASTEGLAGGTPLTDTQYF	TGTGCCAGCACAGAGGGACTAGCGGGAGGGACGCCTCTCACAGATACGCAGTATTTT
NA	TRBV6-1	TRBJ2-7	NA	CASSEAGPMPYEQYF	TGTGCCAGCAGTGAAGCGGGGCCTATGCCCTACGAGCAGTACTTC
TRBD1	TRBV30	TRBJ1-5	NA	CAWAGTGGNQPQHF	TGTGCCTGGGCCGGGACAGGGGGCAATCAGCCCCAGCATTTT
NA	TRBV9	TRBJ2-4	NA	CASSPRDGEYIQYF	TGTGCCAGCAGCCCCCGGGATGGAGAGTACATTCAGTACTTC
TRBD2	TRBV6-1	TRBJ2-7	NA	CASTPYVTSAYEQYF	TGTGCCAGCACCCCCTACGTGACTAGCGCCTACGAGCAGTACTTC
TRBD1	TRBV19	TRBJ2-2	NA	CASSRDRVANTGELFF	TGTGCCAGTAGCAGGGACAGGGTCGCGAACACCGGGGAGCTGTTTTTT
TRBD1	TRBV19	TRBJ2-7	few	CASSATGGYEQYF	TGTGCCAGTAGTGCGACAGGGGGGTACGAGCAGTACTTC
NA	TRBV7-2	TRBJ1-3	NA	CASTLNLAHGSGNTIYF	TGTGCCAGCACGTTGAATTTGGCGCACGGGTCTGGAAACACCATATATTTT
NA	TRBV6-5	TRBJ2-3	NA	CASAGLGTDTQYF	TGTGCCAGCGCGGGGTTGGGCACAGATACGCAGTATTTT
TRBD1	TRBV27	TRBJ1-1	NA	CASSSLGQRNTEAFF	TGTGCCAGCAGTTCCTTGGGACAGCGGAACACTGAAGCTTTCTTT
NA	TRBV5-6	TRBJ1-6	NA	CASSFRTEGSPLHF	TGTGCCAGCAGCTTCAGGACTGAGGGTTCACCCCTCCACTTT
TRBD1	TRBV28	TRBJ2-3	NA	CASSTLKAGTGGSTDTQYF	TGTGCCAGCAGTACACTGAAGGCCGGGACAGGGGGCTCGACAGATACGCAGTATTTT
TRBD2	TRBV14	TRBJ2-3	NA	CASSQGTSRDGVADTQYF	TGTGCCAGCAGCCAAGGGACTAGCCGTGATGGTGTGGCAGATACGCAGTATTTT
NA	TRBV5-1	TRBJ2-7	NA	CASSLAGPSGEQYF	TGCGCCAGCAGCTTGGCAGGGCCCTCCGGCGAGCAGTACTTC
NA	TRBV5-1	TRBJ1-1	NA	CASSLDAGLNTEAFF	TGCGCCAGCAGCTTGGATGCGGGGTTGAACACTGAAGCTTTCTTT
NA	TRBV5-4	TRBJ2-1	NA	CASSVGNLYNEQFF	TGTGCCAGCAGCGTGGGAAATCTATACAATGAGCAGTTCTTC
TRBD2	TRBV7-2	TRBJ2-3	once	CASSWTSGGGADTQYF	TGTGCCAGCAGCTGGACTAGCGGGGGAGGGGCAGATACGCAGTATTTT
TRBD2	TRBV9	TRBJ2-5	NA	CASSVAGGGETQYF	TGTGCCAGCAGCGTAGCTGGGGGAGGGGAGACCCAGTACTTC
TRBD1	TRBV7-6	TRBJ1-6	once	CASSLNSGTGSSPLHF	TGTGCCAGCAGCTTAAATTCGGGGACAGGGAGTTCACCCCTCCACTTT
TRBD1	TRBV5-1	TRBJ1-2	NA	CASSLGSGGGYGYTF	TGCGCCAGCAGCTTGGGCTCAGGGGGCGGCTATGGCTACACCTTC
NA	TRBV30	TRBJ2-1	NA	CAWSVGASSYNEQFF	TGTGCCTGGAGTGTAGGGGCGAGCTCCTACAATGAGCAGTTCTTC
TRBD1	TRBV7-9	TRBJ1-1	NA	CASSLALGQRKAFF	TGTGCCAGCAGCTTAGCCTTGGGACAGAGAAAAGCTTTCTTT
TRBD2	TRBV23-1	TRBJ2-1	NA	CASSQSRREWHNEQFF	TGCGCCAGCAGTCAATCTAGGCGGGAGTGGCACAATGAGCAGTTCTTC